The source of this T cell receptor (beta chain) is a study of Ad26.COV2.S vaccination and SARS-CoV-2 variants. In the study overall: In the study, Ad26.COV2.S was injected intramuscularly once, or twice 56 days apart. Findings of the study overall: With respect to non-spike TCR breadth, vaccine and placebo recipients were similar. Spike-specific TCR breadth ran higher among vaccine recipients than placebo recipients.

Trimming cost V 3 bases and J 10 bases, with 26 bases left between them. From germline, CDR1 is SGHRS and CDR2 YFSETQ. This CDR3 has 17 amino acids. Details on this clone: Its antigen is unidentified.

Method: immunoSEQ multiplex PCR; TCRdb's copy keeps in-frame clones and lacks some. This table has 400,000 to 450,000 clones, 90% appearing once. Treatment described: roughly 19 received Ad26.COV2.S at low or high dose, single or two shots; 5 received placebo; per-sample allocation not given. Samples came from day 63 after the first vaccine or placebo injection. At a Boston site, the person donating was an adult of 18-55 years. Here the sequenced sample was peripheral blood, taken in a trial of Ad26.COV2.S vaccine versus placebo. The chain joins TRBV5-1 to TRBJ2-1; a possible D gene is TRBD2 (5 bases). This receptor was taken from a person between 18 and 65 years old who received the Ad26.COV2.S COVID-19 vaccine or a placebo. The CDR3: CASSWGAVANRGAEQFF. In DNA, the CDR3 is TGCGCCAGCAGCTGGGGAGCGGTAGCCAATAGAGGAGCGGAGCAGTTCTTC.